One sample yielded the 21 T cell receptor beta chains listed below, sequenced in a study of OX40 agonist ivuxolimab in advanced cancers. Profiling relied on immunoSEQ multiplex PCR, and the TCRdb table lists in-frame clones only, not all of them. The sample holds 50,000 to 75,000 clones, less than 90% seen once. The sequences come from CD4+ or CD8+ T cells sorted from blood, collected in a trial of the OX40 agonist ivuxolimab. Every receptor here comes from an adult with an advanced solid tumor such as melanoma, head and neck, liver or kidney cancer.

The rearrangement links TRBV28 to TRBJ1-6; D ambiguous. Trimming took off 6 bases at V and 9 bases at J, with 9 bases between the two ends. CDR1 MDHEN and CDR2 SYDVKM come from the germline V gene. The CDR3 runs to 12 residues. The CDR3 DNA reads TGTGCCAGCAGCCAGGACCCTTCACCCCTCCACTTT. Translating it yields CASSQDPSPLHF.

The J gene is TRBJ2-3, the V gene TRBV7-9, with TRBD2 as a possible D gene (5 bases). Germline V lookup: CDR1 SEHNR, CDR2 FQNEAQ (reference sequence). Trimming stripped 10 bases from V and 3 bases from J, with 20 bases between. The CDR3 length is 15 residues. CDR3: CAMGGPPGVTDTQYF. CDR3 nucleotides: TGTGCCATGGGCGGCCCCCCCGGGGTAACAGATACGCAGTATTTT.

Points on this clone: Other DNA sequences in the sample encode the same CDR3. This chain connects TRBV7-8 to TRBJ1-3; D possibly corresponds to TRBD1 (6 bases). The CDR3 has 13 amino acids. The germline V and J ends were trimmed by 5 bases and 4 bases, with 9 bases remaining between them. Germline-derived CDR1 and CDR2 are SGHVS and FQNEAQ. The DNA of the CDR3 is TGTGCCAGCAGCGGCGGACAGGGAAACACCATATATTTT. It is translated as CASSGGQGNTIYF.

The rearrangement joins TRBV19 to TRBJ1-1; D unclear. Germline V lookup: CDR1 LNHDA, CDR2 SQIVND (reference sequence). V lost 7 bases and J lost 1, with 10 bases in between. The length of the CDR3 is 13 residues. The CDR3 loop reads CASNDWRNTEAFF. CDR3 DNA: TGTGCCAGTAATGACTGGAGGAACACTGAAGCTTTCTTT.

V and J are TRBV11-3 and TRBJ1-1; unclear D gene. Trimming pared 5 bases from V and 1 base from J, leaving 14 bases between. CDR1 is SGHNT and CDR2 is YENEEA in the germline V gene. This CDR3 region has 15 residues. The DNA of the CDR3 is TGTGCCAGCAGCAATTCCGGGCGCGGGAACACTGAAGCTTTCTTT. Amino acids: CASSNSGRGNTEAFF.

The chain links TRBV9 to TRBJ2-1, with 8 bases matching TRBD1. CDR3 length equals 14 residues. The junction had 3 bases not matched to a gene; V was cut back by 2 bases and J by 5 bases. Germline CDR1 reads SGDLS; CDR2 reads YYNGEE. In DNA, the CDR3 is TGTGCCAGCAGCGTTTCAGGGGGCCACAATGAGCAGTTCTTC. Its protein product is CASSVSGGHNEQFF.

The CDR3 DNA is TGTGCCAGCAGTTTACCCAATGACAGGGTATATGGCTACACCTTC. This gives the protein CASSLPNDRVYGYTF. The rearrangement links TRBV28 to TRBJ1-2; TRBD1 matches at 7 bases. CDR3 size: 15 residues. CDR1 is MDHEN and CDR2 is SYDVKM in the germline V gene. With 2 bases clipped from V and 5 bases from J, the junction kept 8 bases outside the gene matches.

The rearrangement uses TRBV2 and TRBJ2-5; 9 positions match TRBD1. The CDR3 extends over 15 amino acids. V lost 5 bases to trimming and J lost 6 bases; unmatched junction nucleotides: 10. CDR1 is SNHLY and CDR2 is FYNNEI in the germline V gene. CDR3 sequence (DNA): TGTGCCAGCAGTACGGGACAGGGAGCTTTGCAGACCCAGTACTTC. It translates to CASSTGQGALQTQYF.

This chain joins TRBV15 and TRBJ1-2; perhaps TRBD1 as D (5 bases). The CDR3 is 14 amino acids. The germline CDR1 and CDR2 sequences are LNHNV and YYDKDF (reference sequence). The V and J ends lost 3 bases and 8 bases respectively, with 16 bases between them. This CDR3 reads CATSRGERLRGYTF. The CDR3 DNA reads as TGTGCCACCAGCAGGGGGGAGAGGTTGCGAGGCTACACCTTC.

This CDR3 is CATSLAGGGGEQYF. DNA of the CDR3: TGTGCCACCTCCCTAGCGGGAGGCGGAGGCGAGCAGTACTTC. J is TRBJ2-7 and V is TRBV6-6, with TRBD2 matching 11 bases. V was clipped by 10 bases and J by 6 bases; unmatched bases: 11. Germline values: CDR1 MNHNY, CDR2 SVGAGI (reference sequence). This CDR3 region has 14 residues.

The chain combines TRBV2 with TRBJ2-7; TRBD1 agrees at 8 bases. Germline CDR1 and CDR2: SNHLY and FYNNEI. CDR3 size: 14 residues. With 0 bases clipped from V and 7 bases from J, the junction kept 5 bases outside the gene matches. The chain's CDR3 is CASSEAGQGIEQYF. In DNA, the CDR3 is TGTGCCAGCAGTGAAGCCGGACAGGGCATTGAGCAGTACTTC.

The rearrangement joins TRBV5-1 to TRBJ2-4, with 12 bases lining up with TRBD1. Looked up from germline, CDR1 is SGHRS and CDR2 is YFSETQ. With 4 bases clipped from V and 3 bases from J, the junction kept 8 bases outside the gene matches. This CDR3 has 17 amino acids. The CDR3 is CASSLGTGGVGKNIQYF. Written as DNA, the CDR3 is TGCGCCAGCAGCCTAGGGACAGGGGGCGTAGGCAAAAACATTCAGTACTTC.

The genes are TRBV5-8 and TRBJ1-1; D not resolved. The CDR3 consists of 11 residues. V lost 1 base and J lost 8, with 6 bases in between. The germline V gene has CDR1 SGHTS and CDR2 YDEGEE. Here the CDR3 reads CASSLFSEAFF. CDR3 DNA sequence: TGTGCCAGCAGCTTGTTCTCAGAAGCTTTCTTT.

J is TRBJ2-6 and V is TRBV9; unclear D gene. This CDR3 is 14 amino acids long. The V gene lost 0 bases and the J gene lost 2 bases, with 3 bases spanning the gap. CDR1 is SGDLS, CDR2 YYNGEE, per germline. The CDR3 loop reads CASSVGPGANVLTF. DNA for the CDR3: TGTGCCAGCAGCGTAGGACCTGGGGCCAACGTCCTGACTTTC.

The chain is built from TRBV18 and TRBJ1-6; 9 nucleotides match TRBD1. Germline assignment: CDR1 KGHSH and CDR2 LQKENI. CDR3 length: 14 residues. With V trimmed by 6 bases and J by 6 bases, 3 bases remained unmatched. CDR3 amino acids: CASSTGQGNSPLHF. Here the CDR3 DNA reads TGTGCCAGCTCGACGGGACAGGGTAATTCACCCCTCCACTTT.

The gene calls are TRBV7-2 and TRBJ1-2; no reliable D call. CDR1 and CDR2 from the germline V gene are SGHTA and FQGNSA. V was pared by 5 bases and J by 4 bases, with 11 bases between. CDR3 length: 13 residues. The CDR3 DNA reads as TGTGCCAGCAGCCCAGAGTCACTCTATGGCTACACCTTC. Protein product: CASSPESLYGYTF. Based on the CDR3 plus reference TRBV7-2 and TRBJ1-2, the full variable domain is GAGVSQSPSNKVTEKGKDVELRCDPISGHTALYWYRQSLGQGLEFLIYFQGNSAPDKSGLPSDRFSAERTGGSVSTLTIQRTQQEDSAVYLCASSPESLYGYTFGSGTRLTVV.

This chain joins TRBV19 and TRBJ1-5; the D gene is possibly TRBD1 (5 bases). This CDR3 is 14 amino acids long. Trimming removed 4 bases at V and 5 bases at J, with 12 bases between. Germline lookup yields CDR1 LNHDA and CDR2 SQIVND (reference sequence). The CDR3 sequence: CASSTGTPYQPQHF. In DNA, the CDR3 is TGTGCCAGTAGTACGGGGACCCCTTATCAGCCCCAGCATTTT.

The chain is built from TRBV15 and TRBJ1-1; TRBD1 might be the D (5 bases). The V end lost 0 bases, the J end lost 5 bases, and 16 bases lay between the germline ends. Per the germline V gene, CDR1 is LNHNV and CDR2 is YYDKDF (reference sequence). The length of the CDR3 is 16 residues. The CDR3 DNA follows: TGTGCCACCAGCAGAGATTTAGGGGTCACGATTACTGAAGCTTTCTTT. As protein: CATSRDLGVTITEAFF.

This clone occurred once. This chain links TRBV6-1 with TRBJ1-2; 7 positions match TRBD1. The CDR3 loop spans 13 amino acids. From germline, CDR1 is MNHNS and CDR2 SASEGT. Unmatched junction bases numbered 5, after V lost 8 bases and J lost 2 bases. CDR3 bases: TGTGCCAGCGTGCCGGGACAGAACTATGGCTACACCTTC. It specifies CASVPGQNYGYTF.

In its sample, this clone was seen once. J is TRBJ2-1 and V is TRBV7-7; D not certain. Germline V gene lookup returns CDR1 SSHAT and CDR2 FNYEAQ (reference sequence). V was trimmed by 5 bases and J by 2 bases, leaving 13 bases between them. This CDR3 has 15 residues. The chain's CDR3 is CASSPELGTYNEQFF. The CDR3 DNA is TGTGCCAGCAGCCCGGAGTTGGGGACCTACAATGAGCAGTTCTTC.

This clone showed up just a few times. The chain links TRBV5-4 to TRBJ2-2, with 10 positions matching TRBD2. V lost 4 bases, J lost 7 bases, and 7 bases stayed unmatched. The CDR3 runs to 15 residues. Germline V CDR1 and CDR2: SGHNT, YYREEE (reference sequence). The CDR3 spells CASSRTSGTGGELFF. In nucleotides, the CDR3 is TGTGCCAGCAGCCGGACTAGCGGAACAGGCGGGGAGCTGTTTTTT.